The T cell receptor (beta chain) under discussion was sequenced for a study of T cells after yellow fever vaccination. TCRdb independently ran MiXCR on the 5' RACE reads; one entry per CDR3 protein. This table holds about 340,000 distinct CDR3 sequences, approximately 4.2% found once. Trimming took 0 bases from V and 8 from J; bases not matched to a gene: 0. Germline V gene sequence: CDR1 MGHRA, CDR2 YSYEKL. The CDR3 covers 12 residues. Broader study findings: Contamination of FACS-sorted repertoires by abundant clonotypes from the bulk population could occur.

This clonotype was counted a few times. Its target is unknown. Sequencing used PBMCs, obtained 5 days after the yellow fever booster vaccination. The clonotype comes from a man in his late teens or twenties who received the YFV17D yellow fever vaccine. J is TRBJ1-1 and V is TRBV4-1; 7 nucleotides align to TRBD1. The CDR3 DNA reads as TGCGCCAGCAGCCAAGACAGGGGGGAAGCTTTCTTT. Translation: CASSQDRGEAFF.